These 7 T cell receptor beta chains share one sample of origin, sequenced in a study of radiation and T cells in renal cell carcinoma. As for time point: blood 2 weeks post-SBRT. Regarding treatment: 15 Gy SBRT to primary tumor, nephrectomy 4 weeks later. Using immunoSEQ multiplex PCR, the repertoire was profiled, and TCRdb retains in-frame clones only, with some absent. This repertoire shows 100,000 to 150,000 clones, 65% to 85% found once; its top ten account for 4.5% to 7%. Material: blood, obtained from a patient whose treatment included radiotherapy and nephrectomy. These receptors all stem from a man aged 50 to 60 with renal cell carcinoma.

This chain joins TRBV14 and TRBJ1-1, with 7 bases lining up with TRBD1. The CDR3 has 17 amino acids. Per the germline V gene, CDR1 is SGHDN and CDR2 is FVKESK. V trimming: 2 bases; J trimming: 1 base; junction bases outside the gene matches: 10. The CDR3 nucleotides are TGTGCCAGCAGCCAACCGCTGGGTCGGACAGGGAACACTGAAGCTTTCTTT. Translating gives CASSQPLGRTGNTEAFF. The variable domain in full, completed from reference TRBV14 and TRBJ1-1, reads EAGVTQFPSHSVIEKGQTVTLRCDPISGHDNLYWYRRVMGKEIKFLLHFVKESKQDESGMPNNRFLAERTGGTYSTLKVQPAELEDSGVYFCASSQPLGRTGNTEAFFGQGTRLTVV.

The CDR3 DNA reads TGCGCCAGGTTTATGAGGCCGGCGGGCACAGATACGCAGTATTTT. This translates into CARFMRPAGTDTQYF. The chain carries TRBV23-1 and TRBJ2-3; D call uncertain. TRBV23-1 is an ORF; its function is uncertain. With 9 bases removed from V and 1 base from J, the gap between germline ends came to 17 bases. The CDR3 has 15 residues.

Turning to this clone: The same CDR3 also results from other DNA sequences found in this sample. For the CDR3, the DNA is TGTGCCTGGTCAAGACAGGGAGATCAGCCCCAGCATTTT. Amino acid sequence: CAWSRQGDQPQHF. The V and J genes are TRBV30 and TRBJ1-5; TRBD1 matches 7 bases. Germline V gives CDR1 GTSNPN, CDR2 SVGIG (reference sequence). This CDR3 contains 13 residues. Trimming at V came to 5 bases and at J to 5 bases, leaving 6 bases not matched to a gene. Full variable domain (rest looked up from reference TRBV30 and TRBJ1-5): SQTIHQWPATLVQPVGSPLSLECTVEGTSNPNLYWYRQAAGRGLQLLFYSVGIGQISSEVPQNLSASRPQDRQFILSSKKLLLSDSGFYLCAWSRQGDQPQHFGDGTRLSIL.

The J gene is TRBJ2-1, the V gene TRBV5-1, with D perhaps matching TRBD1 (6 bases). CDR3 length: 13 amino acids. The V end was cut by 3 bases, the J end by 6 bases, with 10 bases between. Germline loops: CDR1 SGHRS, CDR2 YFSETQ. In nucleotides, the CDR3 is TGCGCCAGCAGCTGGGACAACTCCAATGAGCAGTTCTTC. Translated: CASSWDNSNEQFF. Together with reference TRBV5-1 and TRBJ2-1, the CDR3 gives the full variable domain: KAGVTQTPRYLIKTRGQQVTLSCSPISGHRSVSWYQQTPGQGLQFLFEYFSETQRNKGNFPGRFSGRQFSNSRSEMNVSTLELGDSALYLCASSWDNSNEQFFGPGTRLTVL.

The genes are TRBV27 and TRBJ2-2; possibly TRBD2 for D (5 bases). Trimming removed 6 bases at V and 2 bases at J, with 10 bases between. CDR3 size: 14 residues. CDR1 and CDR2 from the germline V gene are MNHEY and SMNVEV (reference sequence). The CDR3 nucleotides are TGTGCCAGCAGATTCGGGGAAAACACCGGGGAGCTGTTTTTT. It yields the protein CASRFGENTGELFF.

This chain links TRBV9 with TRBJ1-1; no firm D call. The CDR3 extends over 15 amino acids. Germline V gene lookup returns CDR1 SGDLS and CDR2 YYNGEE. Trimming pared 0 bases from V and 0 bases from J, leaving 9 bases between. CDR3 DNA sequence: TGTGCCAGCAGCGTAGATTACGGGATGAACACTGAAGCTTTCTTT. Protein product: CASSVDYGMNTEAFF.

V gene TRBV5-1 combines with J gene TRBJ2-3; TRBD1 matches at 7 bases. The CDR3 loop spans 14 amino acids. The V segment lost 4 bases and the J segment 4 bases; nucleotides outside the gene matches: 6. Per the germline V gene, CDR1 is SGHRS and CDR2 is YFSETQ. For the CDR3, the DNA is TGCGCCAGCAGCCCAGACAGGGCCTCAGATACGCAGTATTTT. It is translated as CASSPDRASDTQYF.